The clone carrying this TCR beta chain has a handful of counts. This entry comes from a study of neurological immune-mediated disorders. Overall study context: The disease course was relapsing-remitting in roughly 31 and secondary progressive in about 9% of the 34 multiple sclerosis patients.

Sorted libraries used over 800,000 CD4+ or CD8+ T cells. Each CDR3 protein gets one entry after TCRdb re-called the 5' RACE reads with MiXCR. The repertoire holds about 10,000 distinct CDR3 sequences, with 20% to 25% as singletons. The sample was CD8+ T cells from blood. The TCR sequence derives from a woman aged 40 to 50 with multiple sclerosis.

The CDR3 region is CASSFEGGAFYEQYF. The CDR3 DNA sequence: TGTGCCAGCAGCTTTGAAGGGGGAGCATTCTACGAGCAGTACTTC. The gene calls are TRBV5-5 and TRBJ2-7, with TRBD1 as a possible D gene (6 bases). In germline, CDR1 is SGHKS, CDR2 YYEKEE (reference sequence). V dropped 2 bases and J dropped 3 bases, with 15 bases sitting between them. This CDR3 contains 15 residues.